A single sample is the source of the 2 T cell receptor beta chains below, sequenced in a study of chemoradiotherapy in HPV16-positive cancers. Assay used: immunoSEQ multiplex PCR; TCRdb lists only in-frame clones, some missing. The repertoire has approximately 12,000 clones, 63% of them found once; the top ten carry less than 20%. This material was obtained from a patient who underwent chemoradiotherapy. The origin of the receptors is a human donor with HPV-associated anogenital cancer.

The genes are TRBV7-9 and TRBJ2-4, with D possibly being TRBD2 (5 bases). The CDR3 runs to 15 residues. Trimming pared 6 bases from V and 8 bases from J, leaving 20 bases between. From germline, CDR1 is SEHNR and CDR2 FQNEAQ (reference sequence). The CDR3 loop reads CASSSTGLGMDIQYF. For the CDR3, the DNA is TGTGCCAGCAGTTCAACGGGGTTGGGAATGGACATTCAGTACTTC.

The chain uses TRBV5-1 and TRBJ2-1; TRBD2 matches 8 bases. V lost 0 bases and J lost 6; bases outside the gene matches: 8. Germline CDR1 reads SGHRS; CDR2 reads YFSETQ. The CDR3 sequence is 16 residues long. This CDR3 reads CASSLGVSGAGNEQFF. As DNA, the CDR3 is TGCGCCAGCAGCTTGGGGGTTAGCGGGGCGGGCAATGAGCAGTTCTTC.